The sequence of this T cell receptor beta chain was determined in a study of Ad26.COV2.S vaccination and SARS-CoV-2 variants. Broader study findings: Participants in the vaccine arm had higher spike-specific TCR breadth; placebo recipients had lower.

Points on this clone: Its target is unknown.

Germline-derived CDR1 and CDR2 are MNHEY and SMNVEV (reference sequence). Trimming took off 8 bases at V and 1 base at J, with 9 bases between the two ends. This CDR3 is 13 amino acids long. Repertoires were generated with immunoSEQ multiplex PCR, while TCRdb's copy carries only in-frame clones and drops some. Among about 94,000 clones listed, approximately 81% were seen once. The TCR was taken from a human donor who had recovered from COVID-19. Here the sequenced sample was peripheral blood, taken after recovery from COVID-19. This sequence joins TRBV27 and TRBJ1-3; D not certain. The CDR3, as DNA: TGTGCCAGCCATGACTTTTCTGGAAACACCATATATTTT. Amino acid sequence: CASHDFSGNTIYF.